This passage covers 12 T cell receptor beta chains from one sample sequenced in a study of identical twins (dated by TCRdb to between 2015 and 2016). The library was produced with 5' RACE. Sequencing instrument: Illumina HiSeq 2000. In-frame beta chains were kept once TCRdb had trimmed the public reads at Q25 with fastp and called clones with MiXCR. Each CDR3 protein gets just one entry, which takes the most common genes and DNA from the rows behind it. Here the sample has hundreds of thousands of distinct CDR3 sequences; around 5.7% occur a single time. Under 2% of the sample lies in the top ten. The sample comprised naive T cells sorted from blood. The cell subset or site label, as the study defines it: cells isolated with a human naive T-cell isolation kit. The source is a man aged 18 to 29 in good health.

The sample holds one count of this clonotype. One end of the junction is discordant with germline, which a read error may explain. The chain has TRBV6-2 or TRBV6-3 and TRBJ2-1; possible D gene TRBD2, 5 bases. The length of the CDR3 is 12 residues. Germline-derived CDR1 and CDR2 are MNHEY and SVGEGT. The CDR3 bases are TGTGCCAGCAGTTATGGAGGCAATGAGCAGTGCTTC. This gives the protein CASSYGGNEQCF.

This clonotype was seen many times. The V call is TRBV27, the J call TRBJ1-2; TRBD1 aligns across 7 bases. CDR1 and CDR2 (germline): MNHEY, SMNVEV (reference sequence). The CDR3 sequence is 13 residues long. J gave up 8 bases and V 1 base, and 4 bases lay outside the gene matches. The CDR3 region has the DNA TGTGCCAGCAGTTTATGGAGACAGGGAGGCTACACCTTC. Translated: CASSLWRQGGYTF.

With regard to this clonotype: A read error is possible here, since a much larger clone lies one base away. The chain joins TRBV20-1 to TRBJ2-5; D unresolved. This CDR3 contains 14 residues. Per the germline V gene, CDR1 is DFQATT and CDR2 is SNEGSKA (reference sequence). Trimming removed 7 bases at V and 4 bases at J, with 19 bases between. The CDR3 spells CSVSYPDPPETQYF. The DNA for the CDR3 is TGCAGTGTTAGTTACCCAGACCCCCCAGAGACCCAGTACTTC.

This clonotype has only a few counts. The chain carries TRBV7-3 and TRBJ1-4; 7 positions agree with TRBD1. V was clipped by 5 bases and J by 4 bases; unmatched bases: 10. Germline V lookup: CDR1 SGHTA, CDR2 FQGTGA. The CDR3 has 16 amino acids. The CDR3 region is CASSPGTAGVNEKLFF. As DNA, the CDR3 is TGTGCCAGCAGCCCCGGGACAGCGGGGGTTAATGAAAAACTGTTTTTT.

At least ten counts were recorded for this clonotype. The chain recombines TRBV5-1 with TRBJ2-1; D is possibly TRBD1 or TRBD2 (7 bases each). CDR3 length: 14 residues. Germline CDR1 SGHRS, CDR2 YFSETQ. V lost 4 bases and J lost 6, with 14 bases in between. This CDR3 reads CASSGGAGGNEQFF. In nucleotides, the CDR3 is TGCGCCAGCAGCGGGGGGGCAGGGGGCAATGAGCAGTTCTTC.

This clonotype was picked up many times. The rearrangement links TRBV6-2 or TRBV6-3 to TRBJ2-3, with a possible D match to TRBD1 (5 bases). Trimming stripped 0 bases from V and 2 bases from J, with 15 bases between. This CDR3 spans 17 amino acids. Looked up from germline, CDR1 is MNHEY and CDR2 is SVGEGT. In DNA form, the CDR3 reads TGTGCCAGCAGTTACTCGGCAGGGAACACCAACACAGATACGCAGTATTTT. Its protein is CASSYSAGNTNTDTQYF.

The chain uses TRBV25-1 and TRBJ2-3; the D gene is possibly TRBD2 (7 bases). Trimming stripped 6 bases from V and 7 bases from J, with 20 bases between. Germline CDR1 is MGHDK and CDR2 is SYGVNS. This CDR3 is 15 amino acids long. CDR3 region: CASSSRLSGGHTQYF. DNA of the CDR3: TGTGCCAGCAGCTCCAGACTGTCGGGGGGCCATACGCAGTATTTT.

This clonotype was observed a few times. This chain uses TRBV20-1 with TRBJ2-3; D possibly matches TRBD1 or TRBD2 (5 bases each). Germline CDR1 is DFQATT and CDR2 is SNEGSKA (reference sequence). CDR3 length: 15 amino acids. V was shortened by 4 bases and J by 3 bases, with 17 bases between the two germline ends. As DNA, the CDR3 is TGCAGTGCTACAAGACTGAGGGACGGGACAGATACGCAGTATTTT. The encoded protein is CSATRLRDGTDTQYF.

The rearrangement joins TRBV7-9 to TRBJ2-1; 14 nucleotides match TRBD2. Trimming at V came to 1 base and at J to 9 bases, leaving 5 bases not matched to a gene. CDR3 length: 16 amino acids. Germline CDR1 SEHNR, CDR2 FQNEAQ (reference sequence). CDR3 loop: CASSLETSGRAAEQFF. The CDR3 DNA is TGTGCCAGCAGCTTAGAGACTAGCGGGAGGGCCGCTGAGCAGTTCTTC.

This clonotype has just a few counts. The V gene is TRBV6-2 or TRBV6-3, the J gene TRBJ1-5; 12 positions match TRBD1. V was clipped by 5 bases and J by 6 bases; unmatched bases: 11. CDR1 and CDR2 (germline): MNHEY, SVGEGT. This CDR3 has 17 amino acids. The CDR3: CASSHPGTGGATQPQHF. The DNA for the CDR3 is TGTGCCAGCAGTCATCCCGGGACAGGGGGCGCAACTCAGCCCCAGCATTTT.

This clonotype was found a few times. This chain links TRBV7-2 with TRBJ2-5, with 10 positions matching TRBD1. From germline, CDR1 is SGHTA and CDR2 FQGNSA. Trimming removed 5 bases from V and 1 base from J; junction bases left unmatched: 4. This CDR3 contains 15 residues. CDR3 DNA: TGTGCCAGCAGCCCGGGACAGGGGTTCCAAGAGACCCAGTACTTC. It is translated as CASSPGQGFQETQYF. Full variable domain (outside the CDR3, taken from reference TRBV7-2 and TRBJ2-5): GAGVSQSPSNKVTEKGKDVELRCDPISGHTALYWYRQSLGQGLEFLIYFQGNSAPDKSGLPSDRFSAERTGGSVSTLTIQRTQQEDSAVYLCASSPGQGFQETQYFGPGTRLLVL.

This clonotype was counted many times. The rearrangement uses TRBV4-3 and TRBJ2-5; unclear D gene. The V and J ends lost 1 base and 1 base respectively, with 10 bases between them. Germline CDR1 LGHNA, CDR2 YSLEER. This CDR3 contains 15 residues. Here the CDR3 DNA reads TGCGCCAGCAGCCAAGCCCCGCAGCCCCAAGAGACCCAGTACTTC. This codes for CASSQAPQPQETQYF.